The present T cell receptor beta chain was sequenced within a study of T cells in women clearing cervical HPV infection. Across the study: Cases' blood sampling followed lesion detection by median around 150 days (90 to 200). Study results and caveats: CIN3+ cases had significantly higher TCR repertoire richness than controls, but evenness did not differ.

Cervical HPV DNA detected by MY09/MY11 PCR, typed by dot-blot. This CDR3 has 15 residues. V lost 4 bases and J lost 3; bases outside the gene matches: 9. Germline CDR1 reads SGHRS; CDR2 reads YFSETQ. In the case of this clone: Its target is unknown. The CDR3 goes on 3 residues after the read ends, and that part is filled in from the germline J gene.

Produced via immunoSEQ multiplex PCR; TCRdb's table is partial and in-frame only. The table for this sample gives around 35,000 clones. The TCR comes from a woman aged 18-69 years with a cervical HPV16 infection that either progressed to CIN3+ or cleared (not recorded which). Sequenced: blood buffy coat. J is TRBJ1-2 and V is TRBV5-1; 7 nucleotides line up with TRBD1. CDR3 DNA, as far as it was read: TGCGCCAGCAGCGAAACGACAGGGTCTCACTATGGC. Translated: CASSETTGSHYG. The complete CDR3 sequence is CASSETTGSHYGYTF.